The 32 T cell receptor beta chains below were found in one sample sequenced in a study of low-dose radiotherapy and immunotherapy resistance in tumors. The authors ran about 20 PCR cycles to amplify TCRs with a constant-region primer and V-primer adapter. TCRdb re-analysed the reads in MiXCR, keeping a single row per CDR3 protein. The sample yields over 50,000 distinct CDR3 sequences, approximately 35% seen once. Time point indicated: after trial treatment. Stated treatment: LDRT plus nivolumab, ipilimumab, low-dose cyclophosphamide and aspirin (RACIN trial). Sequencing was performed on PBMCs, taken after low-dose radiotherapy plus immunotherapy. Receptors were obtained from a male donor with rectosigmoid adenocarcinoma.

This clonotype was recorded at least ten times. This sequence joins TRBV29-1 and TRBJ2-3, with D hard to call. The ends were cut back, 4 bases at V and 2 bases at J, with 7 bases in the middle. CDR3 length equals 12 residues. Germline-derived CDR1 and CDR2 are SQVTM and ANQGSEA. The CDR3 sequence is CSVVPPTDTQYF. CDR3 in DNA: TGCAGCGTTGTACCCCCCACAGATACGCAGTATTTT.

At least ten counts were recorded for this clonotype. This chain connects TRBV9 to TRBJ2-1; the D gene could be TRBD1 or TRBD2 (6 bases each). Germline-derived CDR1 and CDR2 are SGDLS and YYNGEE. Between the trimmed V and J ends, which lost 0 bases and 0 bases, there was a span of 7 bases. The CDR3 contains 15 residues. The chain's CDR3 is CASSVEGGSYNEQFF. DNA for the CDR3: TGTGCCAGCAGCGTAGAGGGGGGCTCCTACAATGAGCAGTTCTTC.

This chain uses TRBV20-1 with TRBJ2-7; 8 bases are a match to TRBD1. Germline CDR1 and CDR2: DFQATT and SNEGSKA (reference sequence). The CDR3 consists of 14 residues. Germline trimming cut 3 bases from V and 2 bases from J; bases unmatched to any gene: 6. The CDR3 region has the DNA TGCAGTGCTAGTGCTCAGACAGGGGCCTACGAGCAGTACTTC. Translated: CSASAQTGAYEQYF.

In this sample, this clonotype turned up many times. This chain's CDR3 is CASRIQESGANVLTF. Here the CDR3 DNA reads TGTGCCAGCAGGATACAGGAATCTGGGGCCAACGTCCTGACTTTC. The genes are TRBV6-5 and TRBJ2-6; D perhaps matches TRBD1 (5 bases). The CDR3 has 15 residues. Germline loops: CDR1 MNHEY, CDR2 SVGAGI. V was clipped by 6 bases and J by 1 base, with 10 bases between them.

This clonotype was observed many times. The genes are TRBV2 and TRBJ1-4; D gene unclear. Germline V gene lookup returns CDR1 SNHLY and CDR2 FYNNEI. The V end lost 10 bases, the J end lost 3 bases, and 12 bases lay between the germline ends. The CDR3 length is 13 residues. This CDR3 reads CATTQSANEKLFF. The DNA for the CDR3 is TGTGCCACCACGCAGAGTGCTAATGAAAAACTGTTTTTT.

This clonotype has at least ten counts. CDR3 bases: TGTGCCAGCAGCCATAGGGCAGTTTTGAACAATGAGCAGTTCTTC. This gives the protein CASSHRAVLNNEQFF. V and J are TRBV28 and TRBJ2-1; no clear D. Germline V lookup: CDR1 MDHEN, CDR2 SYDVKM. Trimming left V 6 bases short and J 5 bases short, with 17 bases between. The CDR3 contains 15 residues. Filled out from reference TRBV28 and TRBJ2-1, the complete variable domain reads DVKVTQSSRYLVKRTGEKVFLECVQDMDHENMFWYRQDPGLGLRLIYFSYDVKMKEKGDIPEGYSVSREKKERFSLILESASTNQTSMYLCASSHRAVLNNEQFFGPGTRLTVL.

This clonotype was found many times. The chain has TRBV7-2 and TRBJ2-7; D may match TRBD1 or TRBD2 (5 bases each). This CDR3 contains 15 residues. Germline values: CDR1 SGHTA, CDR2 FQGNSA. The V and J ends lost 4 bases and 2 bases respectively, with 15 bases between them. The CDR3 spells CASSSYRDGPYEQYF. In DNA, the CDR3 is TGTGCCAGCAGCTCATACCGGGACGGCCCCTACGAGCAGTACTTC.

In this sample, this clonotype turned up many times. V usage is TRBV2 and J usage is TRBJ2-1, with 10 bases lining up with TRBD2. V shed 11 bases, J shed 7 bases, and the junction held 11 bases outside the gene matches. The CDR3 is 14 residues long. Germline V CDR1 and CDR2: SNHLY, FYNNEI. The CDR3: CAGSVVAGGNEQFF. The CDR3 DNA reads as TGTGCCGGAAGTGTGGTAGCGGGGGGTAATGAGCAGTTCTTC.

This clonotype has a handful of counts. CDR3 sequence (DNA): TGTGCCAGCAGCCTTCGGACTAGCGGGAGGTCCTTTTACAATGAGCAGTTCTTC. The encoded protein is CASSLRTSGRSFYNEQFF. The rearrangement uses TRBV11-2 and TRBJ2-1, with TRBD2 identical over 14 bases. The length of the CDR3 is 18 residues. Unmatched junction bases numbered 10, after V lost 5 bases and J lost 4 bases. Germline V gene sequence: CDR1 SGHAT, CDR2 FQNNGV. The full variable domain, rest sourced from reference TRBV11-2 and TRBJ2-1, is EAGVAQSPRYKIIEKRQSVAFWCNPISGHATLYWYQQILGQGPKLLIQFQNNGVVDDSQLPKDRFSAERLKGVDSTLKIQPAKLEDSAVYLCASSLRTSGRSFYNEQFFGPGTRLTVL.

This clonotype was counted at least ten times. The rearrangement joins TRBV7-2 to TRBJ2-7; 7 positions agree with TRBD1. Trimming took 5 bases from V and 5 from J; bases not matched to a gene: 15. This CDR3 region has 16 residues. CDR1 SGHTA and CDR2 FQGNSA come from the germline V gene. Here the CDR3 reads CASSKNLGQITDEQYF. CDR3 DNA sequence: TGTGCCAGCAGCAAGAATCTGGGACAGATAACCGACGAGCAGTACTTC.

Of note for this clonotype: It is likely a read error: a sequence one base away is far more abundant. This chain uses TRBV4-2 with TRBJ2-1, with 10 bases matching TRBD2. This CDR3 comprises 18 residues. Germline lookup yields CDR1 LGHNA and CDR2 YNFKEQ. Trimming cost V 0 bases and J 13 bases; bases outside gene matches: 18. The CDR3 is CASSQDGLAGDLQETQFF. The CDR3 coding sequence is TGTGCCAGCAGCCAAGATGGGCTAGCGGGGGACCTCCAGGAGACCCAGTTCTTC.

On this clonotype itself: The junction departs from the called germline gene at one end, perhaps through a read error. This sequence joins TRBV4-1 and TRBJ2-1; 9 nucleotides line up with TRBD1. This CDR3 contains 17 residues. Per the germline V gene, CDR1 is MGHRA and CDR2 is YSYEKL. The CDR3 DNA sequence: TGCGCCAGCAGCCAGGGACCGGGACAGGGCATCTACAATGAGCGGTTCTTC. It codes for CASSQGPGQGIYNERFF.

This clonotype was found many times. The V gene is TRBV6-2 or TRBV6-3, the J gene TRBJ1-1; tentatively, D is TRBD1 (6 bases). The CDR3 runs to 14 residues. In germline, CDR1 is MNHEY, CDR2 SVGEGT. Deletions cut 2 bases from V and 1 base from J, with 8 bases between. Written as DNA, the CDR3 is TGTGCCAGCAGTTACGGGGGCCCGAACACTGAAGCTTTCTTT. It specifies CASSYGGPNTEAFF.

Ten or more counts support this clonotype. This may be a read error, as it is one base from a much larger clone. This chain joins TRBV25-1 and TRBJ2-7; D remains ambiguous. The V end lost 0 bases, the J end lost 3 bases, and 0 bases lay between the germline ends. The CDR3 is made up of 11 amino acids. Germline CDR1 reads MGHDK; CDR2 reads SYGVNS. The CDR3 DNA sequence: TGTGCCAGCAGTGAATACTACGAGCAGTACTTC. Translated: CASSEYYEQYF.

The J gene is TRBJ2-5, the V gene TRBV4-1, with D possibly being TRBD2 (6 bases). The germline gives CDR1 MGHRA, CDR2 YSYEKL. The CDR3 has 15 amino acids. The ends were cut back, 3 bases at V and 0 bases at J, with 11 bases in the middle. CDR3 in DNA: TGCGCCAGCAGCCAGGGGGGATTTTACCAAGAGACCCAGTACTTC. This translates into CASSQGGFYQETQYF.

In its sample, this clonotype was seen many times. V gene TRBV6-2 or TRBV6-3 combines with J gene TRBJ2-1; D remains ambiguous. The CDR3 extends over 14 amino acids. V was shortened by 5 bases and J by 4 bases, with 12 bases between the two germline ends. From germline, CDR1 is MNHEY and CDR2 SVGEGT. CDR3 amino acids: CASSPPGGYNEQFF. The CDR3 DNA reads TGTGCCAGCAGTCCCCCCGGTGGTTACAATGAGCAGTTCTTC.

This clonotype was seen at least ten times. J is TRBJ1-1 and V is TRBV18; D is uncertain. The CDR3 contains 15 residues. Per the germline V gene, CDR1 is KGHSH and CDR2 is LQKENI. V lost 6 bases, J lost 11 bases, and 25 bases lay in between. CDR3 amino acids: CASSPGDQIHSLAFF. The DNA of the CDR3 is TGTGCCAGCTCGCCCGGTGACCAGATACACTCATTGGCTTTCTTT. Full variable domain (remainder filled in from reference TRBV18 and TRBJ1-1): NAGVMQNPRHLVRRRGQEARLRCSPMKGHSHVYWYRQLPEEGLKFMVYLQKENIIDESGMPKERFSAEFPKEGPSILRIQQVVRGDSAAYFCASSPGDQIHSLAFFGQGTRLTVV.

This clonotype was observed at least ten times. The chain links TRBV28 to TRBJ2-5; D possibly corresponds to TRBD2 (6 bases). CDR1 is MDHEN and CDR2 is SYDVKM in the germline V gene. The V and J ends lost 3 bases and 5 bases respectively, with 22 bases between them. This CDR3 has 17 residues. DNA for the CDR3: TGTGCCAGCAGTTTTGGCGCGGGATGGGGAGCCGGGGAGACCCAGTACTTC. It specifies CASSFGAGWGAGETQYF.

Many counts were recorded for this clonotype. The chain uses TRBV2 and TRBJ2-7; 8 bases line up with TRBD1. After removal of 3 bases from V and 2 bases from J, the junction contained 6 bases not matched to a gene. CDR1 is SNHLY and CDR2 is FYNNEI in the germline V gene. The CDR3 sequence is 15 residues long. The CDR3 sequence is CASSERGQVPYEQYF. In DNA, the CDR3 is TGTGCCAGCAGTGAGAGGGGACAGGTACCCTACGAGCAGTACTTC.

The chain recombines TRBV28 with TRBJ1-2; 9 bases fit TRBD1. Germline assignment: CDR1 MDHEN and CDR2 SYDVKM. J was trimmed by 8 bases and V by 6 bases; bases with no gene match: 7. The CDR3 is made up of 13 amino acids. CDR3 sequence: CASRPTGGEGYTF. CDR3 nucleotide sequence: TGTGCCAGCAGGCCTACAGGGGGCGAAGGCTACACCTTC.

This clonotype was seen at least ten times. V and J are TRBV5-1 and TRBJ2-7; 7 bases match TRBD1. Germline CDR1 is SGHRS and CDR2 is YFSETQ. Trimming removed 4 bases from V and 2 bases from J; junction bases left unmatched: 6. This CDR3 comprises 14 residues. The CDR3, as DNA: TGCGCCAGCAGCCCCTGGGACAGTCCCTACGAGCAGTACTTC. It is translated as CASSPWDSPYEQYF.

This sequence joins TRBV5-1 and TRBJ2-6; 7 bases map to TRBD1. The CDR3 extends over 19 amino acids. V trimming: 4 bases; J trimming: 0 bases; junction bases outside the gene matches: 13. From germline, CDR1 is SGHRS and CDR2 YFSETQ. CDR3 nucleotide sequence: TGCGCCAGCAGCCCATTGAAGGGGGCCCGCCACTCTGGGGCCAACGTCCTGACTTTC. Encoded protein: CASSPLKGARHSGANVLTF.

A remark on this clonotype: One end of the junction is discordant with germline, which a read error may explain. The chain is built from TRBV5-1 and TRBJ1-5; no definite D call. In germline, CDR1 is SGHRS, CDR2 YFSETQ. The CDR3 has 14 amino acids. The CDR3 sequence: CASSPDRSHQPQHF. Here the CDR3 DNA reads TGCGCCAGCAGCCCCGACCGTAGCCATCAGCCCCAGCATTTT.

The chain has TRBV11-2 and TRBJ2-1; 8 bases fit TRBD2. The CDR3 consists of 16 residues. Germline CDR1 is SGHAT and CDR2 is FQNNGV. The trim removed 0 bases at V and 7 bases at J, leaving 8 bases unmatched. In nucleotides, the CDR3 is TGTGCCAGCAGCTTAGAGCCGGGGGGGCCAATTAATGAGCAGTTCTTC. Protein product: CASSLEPGGPINEQFF. The full variable domain, completed using reference TRBV11-2 and TRBJ2-1, is EAGVAQSPRYKIIEKRQSVAFWCNPISGHATLYWYQQILGQGPKLLIQFQNNGVVDDSQLPKDRFSAERLKGVDSTLKIQPAKLEDSAVYLCASSLEPGGPINEQFFGPGTRLTVL.

This clonotype was seen just once. CDR3 sequence (DNA): TGCAGCACCCTTGGCAGGGGGGGCACAGATACGCAGTATTTT. Translated: CSTLGRGGTDTQYF. The V and J genes are TRBV29-1 and TRBJ2-3; a possible D gene is TRBD1 (7 bases). Germline V lookup: CDR1 SQVTM, CDR2 ANQGSEA. There are 14 residues in the CDR3. V lost 8 bases, J lost 1 base, and 16 bases lay in between.

V and J are TRBV29-1 and TRBJ1-1; D gene unclear. There are 13 residues in the CDR3. With 7 bases removed from V and 0 bases from J, the gap between germline ends came to 12 bases. CDR1 is SQVTM and CDR2 is ANQGSEA in the germline V gene. The chain's CDR3 is CSGTKHMNTEAFF. CDR3 bases: TGCAGCGGCACGAAACACATGAACACTGAAGCTTTCTTT.

The rearrangement links TRBV27 to TRBJ2-5, with 7 bases matching TRBD1. CDR3 length: 16 residues. Trimming removed 0 bases from V and 3 bases from J; junction bases left unmatched: 7. Germline V gene sequence: CDR1 MNHEY, CDR2 SMNVEV (reference sequence). The CDR3 DNA sequence: TGTGCCAGCAGTTTATCGAGCCTAACAGGGGAAGAGACCCAGTACTTC. Its protein is CASSLSSLTGEETQYF.

This chain uses TRBV7-8 with TRBJ2-1; unclear D gene. This CDR3 region has 16 residues. Per germline, CDR1 SGHVS and CDR2 FQNEAQ. Trimming removed 5 bases from V and 4 bases from J, with 18 bases in between. The CDR3 DNA reads TGTGCCAGCAGCCCCGTAGCCTCTCAAGGGTACAATGAGCAGTTCTTC. This gives the protein CASSPVASQGYNEQFF. Full variable domain (remainder filled in from reference TRBV7-8 and TRBJ2-1): GAGVSQSPRYKVAKRGQDVALRCDPISGHVSLFWYQQALGQGPEFLTYFQNEAQLDKSGLPSDRFFAERPEGSVSTLKIQRTQQEDSAVYLCASSPVASQGYNEQFFGPGTRLTVL.

The V and J genes are TRBV28 and TRBJ1-4, with D possibly TRBD1 on 5 matching bases. The CDR3 runs to 11 residues. V lost 7 bases and J 7 bases, leaving 7 bases between the germline ends. Germline V gives CDR1 MDHEN, CDR2 SYDVKM. The CDR3 loop reads CASKGTEKLFF. The DNA of the CDR3 is TGTGCCAGCAAGGGGACTGAAAAACTGTTTTTT.

For this clonotype: This is likely an artifact of a read error, given a far larger clone one base away. CDR3 residues: CASSYNRDRVGEQFF. CDR3 DNA sequence: TGTGCCAGCAGTTACAACCGGGACAGGGTCGGTGAGCAGTTCTTC. The chain links TRBV6-6 to TRBJ2-1; 9 bases agree with TRBD1. CDR1 MNHNY and CDR2 SVGAGI come from the germline V gene (reference sequence). J gave up 9 bases and V 2 bases, and 8 bases lay outside the gene matches. The CDR3 contains 15 residues.

The V call is TRBV6-1, the J call TRBJ1-4; unclear D gene. The CDR3 totals 15 residues. Trimming stripped 5 bases from V and 8 bases from J, with 18 bases between. CDR1 is MNHNS and CDR2 is SASEGT in the germline V gene. CDR3 DNA: TGTGCCAGCAGTTACTCGAAGGGCGCTGAAGAAAAACTGTTTTTT. Protein sequence: CASSYSKGAEEKLFF.

This chain joins TRBV4-1 and TRBJ1-2; TRBD1 is a possible D gene (5 bases). Per germline, CDR1 MGHRA and CDR2 YSYEKL. This CDR3 is 16 amino acids long. V was pared by 2 bases and J by 9 bases, with 22 bases between. This chain's CDR3 is CASSQNPDTFALSYTF. CDR3 in DNA: TGCGCCAGCAGCCAAAACCCGGACACATTCGCCCTAAGCTACACCTTC.